This TCR beta chain is drawn from a study of blood T cell repertoires in COVID-19. Original handling: By means of reference gene primer amplification, nucleated cell counts were estimated. The repertoire was sequenced with immunoSEQ multiplex PCR; TCRdb's copy has only in-frame clones and lacks some. That table gives V, J and clone size, and the DNA gave D and trimming. The data show some 72,000 clones, with around nine tenths seen just once and 4.6% held by the top ten. The CDR3 is 14 residues long. The V gene's germline CDR1 is SNHLY and CDR2 FYNNEI. With 6 bases clipped from V and 2 bases from J, the junction kept 6 bases outside the gene matches.

The chain joins TRBV2 to TRBJ2-7, with 8 bases lining up with TRBD2. This TCR was recovered from a man aged 50-60 years with active COVID-19. Material: peripheral blood. The CDR3 region has the DNA TGTGCCAGCAGAGCGGGAGAGCCCCCCTACGAGCAGTACTTC. Translating it yields CASRAGEPPYEQYF.